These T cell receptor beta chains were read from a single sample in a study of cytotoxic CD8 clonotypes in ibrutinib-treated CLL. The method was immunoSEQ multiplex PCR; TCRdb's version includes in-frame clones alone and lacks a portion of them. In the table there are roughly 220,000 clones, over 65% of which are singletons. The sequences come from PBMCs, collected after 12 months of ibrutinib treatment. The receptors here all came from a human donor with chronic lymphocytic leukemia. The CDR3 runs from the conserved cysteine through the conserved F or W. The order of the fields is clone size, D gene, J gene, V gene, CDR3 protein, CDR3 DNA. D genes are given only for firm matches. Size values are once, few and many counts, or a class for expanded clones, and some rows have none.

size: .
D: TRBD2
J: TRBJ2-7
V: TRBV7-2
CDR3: CASSPESGTAIREQYF
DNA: TGTGCCAGCAGCCCAGAAAGCGGGACCGCTATACGGGAGCAGTACTTC

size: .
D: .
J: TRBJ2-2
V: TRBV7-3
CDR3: CASSVASTGELFF
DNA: TGTGCCAGCAGCGTAGCTAGCACCGGGGAGCTGTTTTTT

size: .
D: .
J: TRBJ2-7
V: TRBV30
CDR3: CAWSVSIGYSSYEQYF
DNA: TGTGCCTGGAGTGTTTCAATTGGGTATAGCTCCTACGAGCAGTACTTC

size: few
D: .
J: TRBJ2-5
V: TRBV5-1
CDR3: CASSRARGGETQYF
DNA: TGCGCCAGCAGCCGCGCCAGGGGAGGAGAGACCCAGTACTTC

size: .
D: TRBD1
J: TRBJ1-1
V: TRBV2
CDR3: CASSNRGNTEAFF
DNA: TGTGCCAGCAGCAACAGGGGGAACACTGAAGCTTTCTTT

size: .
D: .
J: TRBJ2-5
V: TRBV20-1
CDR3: CSASWLETQYF
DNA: TGCAGTGCTAGTTGGTTAGAGACCCAGTACTTC

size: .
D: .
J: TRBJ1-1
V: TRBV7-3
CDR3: CASSLTGETEAFF
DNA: TGTGCCAGCAGCTTAACGGGGGAAACTGAAGCTTTCTTT

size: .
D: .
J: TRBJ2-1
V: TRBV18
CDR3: CASSPRPAFNEQFF
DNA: TGTGCCAGCTCACCAAGGCCGGCTTTTAATGAGCAGTTCTTC

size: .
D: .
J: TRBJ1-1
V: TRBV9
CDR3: CASSVLQGGNTEAFF
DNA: TGTGCCAGCAGCGTCTTACAGGGAGGGAACACTGAAGCTTTCTTT

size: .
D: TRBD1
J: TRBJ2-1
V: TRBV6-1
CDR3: CASSKDRGGEQFF
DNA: TGTGCCAGCAGTAAGGACAGGGGGGGTGAGCAGTTCTTC